This is a list of T cell receptor beta chains from one sample in a study of blood T cell repertoires in COVID-19. Assay: immunoSEQ multiplex PCR; the TCRdb copy retains only in-frame clones and omits some. The data show roughly 57,000 clones, over 90% seen once. The sequencing input was peripheral blood. All receptors come from a human donor in a cohort sampled during active COVID-19. CDR3s include the opening cysteine and the closing phenylalanine or tryptophan. Each record gives: D gene, V gene, J gene, clone size, CDR3 protein, CDR3 DNA. The D gene is left open where the match is weak. The size of a clone is reported for some rows only, either as once, few or many, or as a class for expanded clones.

D gene: TRBD1; V gene: TRBV9; J gene: TRBJ1-1; clone size: once; CDR3 protein: CASSATGSGYTEAFF; CDR3 DNA: TGTGCCAGCAGCGCGACAGGGTCGGGTTATACTGAAGCTTTCTTT
D gene: TRBD2; V gene: TRBV5-1; J gene: TRBJ2-5; clone size: NA; CDR3 protein: CASSLGGTSGEETQYF; CDR3 DNA: TGCGCCAGCAGCTTGGGAGGGACTAGCGGGGAAGAGACCCAGTACTTC
D gene: TRBD1; V gene: TRBV7-2; J gene: TRBJ1-5; clone size: few; CDR3 protein: CASSTRPGGQPQHF; CDR3 DNA: TGTGCCAGCAGCACGAGACCAGGGGGACAGCCCCAGCATTTT
D gene: NA; V gene: TRBV5-6; J gene: TRBJ2-1; clone size: NA; CDR3 protein: CASSWRDGAPWNEQFF; CDR3 DNA: TGTGCCAGCAGCTGGCGGGACGGAGCGCCATGGAATGAGCAGTTCTTC
D gene: NA; V gene: TRBV11-3; J gene: TRBJ2-7; clone size: NA; CDR3 protein: CASSLAPRTANSYEQYF; CDR3 DNA: TGTGCCAGCAGCTTAGCACCCCGGACAGCCAACTCCTACGAGCAGTACTTC
D gene: TRBD1; V gene: TRBV7-9; J gene: TRBJ2-5; clone size: NA; CDR3 protein: CASSSDRRQETQYF; CDR3 DNA: TGTGCCAGCAGCTCGGACAGGCGACAAGAGACCCAGTACTTC
D gene: NA; V gene: TRBV7-6; J gene: TRBJ2-5; clone size: NA; CDR3 protein: CASSLESGKGETQYF; CDR3 DNA: TGTGCCAGCAGCTTAGAGTCAGGGAAGGGAGAGACCCAGTACTTC
D gene: TRBD1; V gene: TRBV4-3; J gene: TRBJ2-5; clone size: once; CDR3 protein: CASSQDQGALGGTQYF; CDR3 DNA: TGCGCCAGCAGCCAAGATCAGGGGGCCCTAGGGGGTACCCAGTACTTC
D gene: NA; V gene: TRBV6-2/TRBV6-3; J gene: TRBJ1-6; clone size: NA; CDR3 protein: CASSYSPGGNSPLHF; CDR3 DNA: TGTGCCAGCAGTTACTCTCCGGGGGGGAATTCACCCCTCCACTTT
D gene: TRBD1; V gene: TRBV3-1/TRBV3-2; J gene: TRBJ2-2; clone size: NA; CDR3 protein: CASSPRGQIYLNTGELFF; CDR3 DNA: TGTGCCAGCAGCCCCAGGGGACAGATCTACTTAAACACCGGGGAGCTGTTTTTT
D gene: NA; V gene: TRBV18; J gene: TRBJ1-5; clone size: once; CDR3 protein: CASSPGERGGDQPQHF; CDR3 DNA: TGTGCCAGCTCACCCGGCGAGAGGGGAGGGGATCAGCCCCAGCATTTT
D gene: NA; V gene: TRBV11-2; J gene: TRBJ2-2; clone size: NA; CDR3 protein: CASSLGPRGVTGELFF; CDR3 DNA: TGTGCCAGCAGCTTAGGGCCGCGGGGTGTCACCGGGGAGCTGTTTTTT
D gene: NA; V gene: TRBV5-1; J gene: TRBJ2-2; clone size: NA; CDR3 protein: CASSTPLGGRIAGELFF; CDR3 DNA: TGCGCCAGCAGCACCCCCCTTGGCGGCAGAATCGCCGGGGAGCTGTTTTTT
D gene: NA; V gene: TRBV29-1; J gene: TRBJ2-6; clone size: once; CDR3 protein: CSVAWRGANVLTF; CDR3 DNA: TGCAGCGTTGCATGGAGGGGGGCCAACGTCCTGACTTTC
D gene: NA; V gene: TRBV10-3; J gene: TRBJ1-2; clone size: NA; CDR3 protein: CAITGTFQNGYTF; CDR3 DNA: TGTGCCATCACCGGGACATTCCAAAATGGCTACACCTTC
D gene: NA; V gene: TRBV7-2; J gene: TRBJ2-3; clone size: NA; CDR3 protein: CASSLAPGADTQYF; CDR3 DNA: TGTGCCAGCAGCTTAGCGCCCGGAGCAGATACGCAGTATTTT
D gene: NA; V gene: TRBV5-1; J gene: TRBJ1-4; clone size: NA; CDR3 protein: CASSLVGNEKLFF; CDR3 DNA: TGCGCCAGCAGCTTGGTCGGGAATGAAAAACTGTTTTTT
D gene: TRBD2; V gene: TRBV7-6; J gene: TRBJ2-5; clone size: NA; CDR3 protein: CASSLGLAFETQYF; CDR3 DNA: TGTGCCAGCAGCTTAGGACTAGCATTTGAGACCCAGTACTTC
D gene: TRBD1; V gene: TRBV28; J gene: TRBJ1-1; clone size: NA; CDR3 protein: CASGTGGSTEAFF; CDR3 DNA: TGTGCCAGCGGGACAGGGGGATCCACTGAAGCTTTCTTT
D gene: TRBD1; V gene: TRBV29-1; J gene: TRBJ1-1; clone size: NA; CDR3 protein: CSVRTGWGTEAFF; CDR3 DNA: TGCAGCGTTCGGACAGGGTGGGGCACTGAAGCTTTCTTT
D gene: TRBD2; V gene: TRBV3-1/TRBV3-2; J gene: TRBJ2-7; clone size: NA; CDR3 protein: CASSQGLGGPGQYF; CDR3 DNA: TGTGCCAGCAGCCAAGGATTGGGAGGGCCGGGGCAGTACTTC
D gene: NA; V gene: TRBV19; J gene: TRBJ2-3; clone size: NA; CDR3 protein: CASSATLLPSTDTQYF; CDR3 DNA: TGTGCCAGTAGTGCCACTCTTTTGCCTAGCACAGATACGCAGTATTTT
D gene: NA; V gene: TRBV2; J gene: TRBJ1-2; clone size: NA; CDR3 protein: CASTPEGGAYGYTF; CDR3 DNA: TGTGCCAGCACTCCGGAGGGAGGCGCCTATGGCTACACCTTC
D gene: TRBD1; V gene: TRBV28; J gene: TRBJ1-2; clone size: NA; CDR3 protein: CASSLGTGRDYGYTF; CDR3 DNA: TGTGCCAGCAGTTTAGGGACAGGGAGAGACTATGGCTACACCTTC
D gene: TRBD1; V gene: TRBV12-3/TRBV12-4; J gene: TRBJ1-2; clone size: NA; CDR3 protein: CATRIPGQSQNTF; CDR3 DNA: TGTGCCACCAGGATCCCGGGACAGTCACAGAACACCTTC
D gene: TRBD2; V gene: TRBV9; J gene: TRBJ2-1; clone size: NA; CDR3 protein: CASSVISGRHNEQFF; CDR3 DNA: TGTGCCAGCAGCGTAATAAGCGGGAGGCACAATGAGCAGTTCTTC
D gene: NA; V gene: TRBV5-8; J gene: TRBJ2-2; clone size: NA; CDR3 protein: CASSLDLRERGTGELFF; CDR3 DNA: TGTGCCAGCAGCTTGGATCTCCGGGAGAGGGGCACCGGGGAGCTGTTTTTT
D gene: TRBD1; V gene: TRBV4-2; J gene: TRBJ1-4; clone size: NA; CDR3 protein: CASSQFDRDNEKLFF; CDR3 DNA: TGTGCCAGCAGCCAATTCGACAGGGATAATGAAAAACTGTTTTTT
D gene: TRBD1; V gene: TRBV5-6; J gene: TRBJ2-4; clone size: NA; CDR3 protein: CASSYAGTGIQYF; CDR3 DNA: TGTGCCAGCAGCTACGCCGGGACAGGGATTCAGTACTTC
D gene: NA; V gene: TRBV19; J gene: TRBJ1-5; clone size: NA; CDR3 protein: CASSRSRYSNQPQHF; CDR3 DNA: TGTGCCAGTAGTAGATCCAGGTATAGCAATCAGCCCCAGCATTTT
D gene: NA; V gene: TRBV29-1; J gene: TRBJ2-1; clone size: NA; CDR3 protein: CSVEGLDNEQFF; CDR3 DNA: TGCAGCGTCGAAGGCCTAGACAATGAGCAGTTCTTC
D gene: TRBD1; V gene: TRBV5-1; J gene: TRBJ2-3; clone size: NA; CDR3 protein: CASSSRGTSTDTQYF; CDR3 DNA: TGCGCCAGCAGCTCCAGGGGGACCAGCACAGATACGCAGTATTTT
D gene: TRBD2; V gene: TRBV3-1/TRBV3-2; J gene: TRBJ2-3; clone size: NA; CDR3 protein: CASSLSGGAPDTQYF; CDR3 DNA: TGTGCCAGCAGCCTTAGCGGGGGGGCCCCAGATACGCAGTATTTT
D gene: NA; V gene: TRBV12-3/TRBV12-4; J gene: TRBJ1-4; clone size: few; CDR3 protein: CATQGVGEKLFF; CDR3 DNA: TGTGCCACCCAAGGGGTGGGGGAAAAACTGTTTTTT
D gene: NA; V gene: TRBV2; J gene: TRBJ2-7; clone size: NA; CDR3 protein: CASGDSLEQYF; CDR3 DNA: TGTGCCAGCGGGGACTCTCTCGAGCAGTACTTC
D gene: TRBD1; V gene: TRBV5-6; J gene: TRBJ2-5; clone size: NA; CDR3 protein: CASSPAGGPETQYF; CDR3 DNA: TGTGCCAGCAGCCCGGCAGGGGGCCCAGAGACCCAGTACTTC
D gene: TRBD2; V gene: TRBV7-2; J gene: TRBJ2-1; clone size: NA; CDR3 protein: CASSSWTSGSFEQFF; CDR3 DNA: TGTGCCAGCAGCTCCTGGACTAGCGGGAGTTTCGAGCAGTTCTTC
D gene: TRBD2; V gene: TRBV10-3; J gene: TRBJ2-7; clone size: NA; CDR3 protein: CAIRSLSGNYEQYF; CDR3 DNA: TGTGCCATCAGAAGCCTGAGCGGGAACTACGAGCAGTACTTC
D gene: NA; V gene: TRBV15; J gene: TRBJ2-6; clone size: NA; CDR3 protein: CATSREEQGNYGSGANVLTF; CDR3 DNA: TGTGCCACCAGCAGAGAGGAACAGGGTAATTACGGCTCTGGGGCCAACGTCCTGACTTTC
D gene: NA; V gene: TRBV7-9; J gene: TRBJ1-2; clone size: NA; CDR3 protein: CASSLDPQGGYTF; CDR3 DNA: TGTGCCAGCAGCCTCGATCCTCAGGGTGGCTACACCTTC
D gene: TRBD1; V gene: TRBV7-9; J gene: TRBJ1-4; clone size: NA; CDR3 protein: CASSQGQGGEKLFF; CDR3 DNA: TGTGCCAGCAGCCAGGGACAGGGTGGTGAAAAACTGTTTTTT
D gene: TRBD2; V gene: TRBV4-3; J gene: TRBJ2-3; clone size: NA; CDR3 protein: CASSQAGFGSGGGTDTQYF; CDR3 DNA: TGCGCCAGCAGCCAAGCGGGATTTGGGAGCGGGGGGGGCACAGATACGCAGTATTTT
D gene: TRBD2; V gene: TRBV7-2; J gene: TRBJ2-3; clone size: NA; CDR3 protein: CASSLGPGLGTDTQYF; CDR3 DNA: TGTGCCAGCAGCTTGGGCCCGGGACTAGGAACAGATACGCAGTATTTT
D gene: NA; V gene: TRBV3-1/TRBV3-2; J gene: TRBJ2-2; clone size: NA; CDR3 protein: CASSQAVPGELFF; CDR3 DNA: TGTGCCAGCAGCCAAGCGGTGCCCGGGGAGCTGTTTTTT
D gene: NA; V gene: TRBV18; J gene: TRBJ1-1; clone size: NA; CDR3 protein: CASSPPVRGGEPNTEAFF; CDR3 DNA: TGTGCCAGCTCACCACCGGTTCGAGGAGGGGAGCCGAACACTGAAGCTTTCTTT
D gene: NA; V gene: TRBV20-1; J gene: TRBJ1-1; clone size: NA; CDR3 protein: CSASKGMNTEAFF; CDR3 DNA: TGCAGTGCTAGTAAGGGGATGAACACTGAAGCTTTCTTT
D gene: TRBD1; V gene: TRBV9; J gene: TRBJ2-1; clone size: NA; CDR3 protein: CASSVAGTGPANEQFF; CDR3 DNA: TGTGCCAGCAGCGTAGCTGGGACAGGTCCCGCGAATGAGCAGTTCTTC
D gene: NA; V gene: TRBV19; J gene: TRBJ2-4; clone size: NA; CDR3 protein: CASSTLYPERNIQYF; CDR3 DNA: TGTGCCAGTAGTACTTTATACCCAGAACGCAACATTCAGTACTTC